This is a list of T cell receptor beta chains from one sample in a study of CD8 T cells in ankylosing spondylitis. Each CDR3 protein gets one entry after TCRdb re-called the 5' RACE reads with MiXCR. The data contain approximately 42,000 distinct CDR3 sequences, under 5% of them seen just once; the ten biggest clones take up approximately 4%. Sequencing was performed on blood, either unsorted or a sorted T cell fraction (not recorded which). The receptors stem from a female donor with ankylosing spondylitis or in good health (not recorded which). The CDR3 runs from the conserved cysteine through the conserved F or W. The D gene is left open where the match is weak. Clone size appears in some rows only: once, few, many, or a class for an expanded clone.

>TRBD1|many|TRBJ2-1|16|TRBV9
TGTGCCAGCAGCCCGGCTACAGGGGGCGCCTACAATGAGCAGTTCTTC
CASSPATGGAYNEQFF
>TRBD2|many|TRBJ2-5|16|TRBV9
TGTGCCAGCAGCGTAGCTCCAGCGGGGGCTTATGAGACCCAGTACTTC
CASSVAPAGAYETQYF
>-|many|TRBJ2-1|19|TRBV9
TGTGCCAGCAGCGTAGCTACGCCGGGGGCTTCGGGTGTTCGGTATGAGCAGTTCTTC
CASSVATPGASGVRYEQFF
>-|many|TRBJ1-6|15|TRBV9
TGTGCCAGCAGCGTCGGATCAACCTATAATTCACCCCTCCACTTT
CASSVGSTYNSPLHF
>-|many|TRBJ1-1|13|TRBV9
TGTGCCAGCAGCGACAGGTCGAACACTGAAGCTTTCTTT
CASSDRSNTEAFF
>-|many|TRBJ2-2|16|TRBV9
TGTGCCAGCAGCGCTCCCGGGACCGGGGACACCGGGGAGCTGTTTTTT
CASSAPGTGDTGELFF
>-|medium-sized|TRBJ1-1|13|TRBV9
TGTGCCAGCAGCCCCCGGACGAACACTGAAGCTTTCTTT
CASSPRTNTEAFF
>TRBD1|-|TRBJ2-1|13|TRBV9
TGTGCCAGCAGCCCACAGGGGGCCGGTGAGCAGTTCTTC
CASSPQGAGEQFF
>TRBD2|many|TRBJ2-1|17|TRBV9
TGTGCCAGCAGCGTAGGGCTTCAGCGGGGGCCCTACAATGAGCAGTTCTTC
CASSVGLQRGPYNEQFF
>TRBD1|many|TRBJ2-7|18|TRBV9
TGTGCCAGCAGCGCCGGACCGACAGGGGCGGAGAGAGGCTACGAGCAGTACTTC
CASSAGPTGAERGYEQYF
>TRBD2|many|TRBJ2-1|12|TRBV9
TGTGCCAGCAACGGGGGGGGAGGTGAGCAGTTCTTC
CASNGGGGEQFF
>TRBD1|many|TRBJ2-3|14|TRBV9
TGTGCCAGCAGTCCAGGGGGCGCGGTAGATACGCAGTATTTT
CASSPGGAVDTQYF
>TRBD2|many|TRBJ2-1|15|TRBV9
TGTGCCAGCAGCCTAACTAGCGGGGGTTACAATGAGCAGTTCTTC
CASSLTSGGYNEQFF
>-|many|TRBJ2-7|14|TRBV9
TGTGCCAGCAGCCCGGGACCTAAAACCTACGAGCAGTACTTC
CASSPGPKTYEQYF
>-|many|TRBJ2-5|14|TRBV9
TGTGCCAGCAGCCCCCTGGGCGATCAAGAGACCCAGTACTTC
CASSPLGDQETQYF
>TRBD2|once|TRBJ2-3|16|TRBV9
TGTGCCAGCAGCCCCCGACTAGCGGGTGCCCCAAATACGCAGTATTTT
CASSPRLAGAPNTQYF
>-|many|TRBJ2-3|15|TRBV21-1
TGTGCCAGCAGCAAAGCGAAAGGTGCGGGAGATACGCAGTATTTT
CASSKAKGAGDTQYF
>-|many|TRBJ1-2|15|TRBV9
TGTGCCAGCAGCGCCGACGGGGGGCTTAACTATGGCTACACCTTC
CASSADGGLNYGYTF
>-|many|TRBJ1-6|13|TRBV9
TGTGCCAGCAGCGGACGGATGAATTCACCCCTCCACTTT
CASSGRMNSPLHF
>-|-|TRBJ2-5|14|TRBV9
TGTGCCAGCAGCCGCCGCGGACAGTCGGAGACCCAGTACTTC
CASSRRGQSETQYF
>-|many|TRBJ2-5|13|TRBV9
TGTGCCAGCAGCACTACCCCCAGAGAGACCCAGTACTTC
CASSTTPRETQYF
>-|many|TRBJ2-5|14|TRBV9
TGTGCCAGCAGCGTAGGTGGGGGCACGGAGACCCAGTACTTC
CASSVGGGTETQYF
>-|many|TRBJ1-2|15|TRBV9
TGTGCCAGCAGCGTAGGACACTCAGCTAACTATGGCTACACCTTC
CASSVGHSANYGYTF
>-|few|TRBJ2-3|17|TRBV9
TGTGCCAGCAGCGTCCGGGTCAATAACTTCGCCGGGGATACGCAGTATTTT
CASSVRVNNFAGDTQYF
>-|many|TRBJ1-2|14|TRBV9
TGTGCCAGCAGCGTAGAGGACAGCCTGACTACGGGCACCTTC
CASSVEDSLTTGTF
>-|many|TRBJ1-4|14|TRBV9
TGTGCCAGCAGCGTAGAAGGATACAGTGAAAAACTGTTTTTT
CASSVEGYSEKLFF
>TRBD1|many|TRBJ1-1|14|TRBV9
TGTGCCAGCAGCGTTCAGGGGGGGAACACTGAAGCTTTCTTT
CASSVQGGNTEAFF
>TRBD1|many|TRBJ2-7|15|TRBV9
TGTGCCAGCAGCCCGATGGGACAGGGTACCTACGAGCAGTACTTC
CASSPMGQGTYEQYF
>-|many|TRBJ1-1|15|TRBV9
TGTGCCAGCAGCGTAGACCCTGACAGAAACACTGAAGCTTTCTTT
CASSVDPDRNTEAFF
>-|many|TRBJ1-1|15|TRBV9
TGTGCCAGCAGCGTAGGCCCGCAGGGGTACACTGAAGCTTTCTTT
CASSVGPQGYTEAFF
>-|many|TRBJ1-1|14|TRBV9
TGTGCCAGCAGCGTAGGTCAGGCGAACACTGAAGCTTTCTTT
CASSVGQANTEAFF
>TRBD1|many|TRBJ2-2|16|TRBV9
TGTGCCAGCAGCCCACGAGGGACAGCTCAAACCGGGGAGCTGTTTTTT
CASSPRGTAQTGELFF
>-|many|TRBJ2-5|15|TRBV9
TGTGCCAGCAGCGGGGGTGGGACAAAGATAGAGACCCAGTACTTC
CASSGGGTKIETQYF
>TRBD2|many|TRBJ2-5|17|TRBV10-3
TGTGCCATTCCCGCCGGGGGGGGATCTAGGTTTATTGAGACCCAGTACTTC
CAIPAGGGSRFIETQYF
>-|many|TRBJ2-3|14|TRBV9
TGTGCCAGCAGCGTAGATCAGAGCACAGATACGCAGTATTTT
CASSVDQSTDTQYF
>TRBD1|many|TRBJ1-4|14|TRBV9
TGTGCCAGCAGCATCGGACAGGGGGATGAAAAACTGTTTTTT
CASSIGQGDEKLFF
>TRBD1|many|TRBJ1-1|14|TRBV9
TGTGCCAGCAGCCCTAGACAGGGGGCAGCTGAAGCTTTCTTT
CASSPRQGAAEAFF
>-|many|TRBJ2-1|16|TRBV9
TGTGCCAGCAGCGTAGTAGGCGGCCACAATTACAATGAGCAGTTCTTC
CASSVVGGHNYNEQFF
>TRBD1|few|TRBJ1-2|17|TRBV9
TGTGCCAGCAGCGGCGGGACAGGGGCCTTTAGGTCCTATGGCTACACCTTC
CASSGGTGAFRSYGYTF
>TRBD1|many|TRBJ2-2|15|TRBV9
TGTGCCAGCAGCGTAGGGACAGGACATACCGGGGAGCTGTTTTTT
CASSVGTGHTGELFF
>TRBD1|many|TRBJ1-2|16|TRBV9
TGTGCCAGCAGCGCCGTCGCGCCGGGACAGGTAGTCGGCTACACCTTC
CASSAVAPGQVVGYTF
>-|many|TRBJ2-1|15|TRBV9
TGTGCCAGCAGCGTAGAGGGCGGGGCACACAATGAGCAGTTCTTC
CASSVEGGAHNEQFF
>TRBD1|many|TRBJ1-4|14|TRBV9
TGTGCCAGCAGCGTAGGACAGGGGTACGAAAAACTGTTTTTT
CASSVGQGYEKLFF
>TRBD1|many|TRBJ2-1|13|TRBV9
TGTGCCAGCAGCGTAAGGACAGGTAATGAGCAGTTCTTC
CASSVRTGNEQFF
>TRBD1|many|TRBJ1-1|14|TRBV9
TGTGCCAGCAGCCTGACCACAGGGGGCACTGAAGCTTTCTTT
CASSLTTGGTEAFF
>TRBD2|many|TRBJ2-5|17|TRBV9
TGTGCCAGCAGCGTAGATCCTAGCGGGGGGGCCCGAGAGACCCAGTACTTC
CASSVDPSGGARETQYF
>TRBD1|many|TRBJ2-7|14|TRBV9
TGTGCCAGCAGCGCGACAGGGGGCCCCTACGAGCAGTACTTC
CASSATGGPYEQYF
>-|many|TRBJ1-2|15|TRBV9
TGTGCCAGCAGCGTAACCGACCGGACTAACTATGGCTACACCTTC
CASSVTDRTNYGYTF
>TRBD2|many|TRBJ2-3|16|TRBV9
TGTGCCAGCAGCGGACCTAGCGGAAAAAGCACAGATACGCAGTATTTT
CASSGPSGKSTDTQYF
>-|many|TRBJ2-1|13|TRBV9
TGTGCCAGCAGCTCCCCTCTCTACAATGAGCAGTTCTTC
CASSSPLYNEQFF
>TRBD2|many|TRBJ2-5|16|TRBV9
TGTGCCAGCAGCACCCGAGCGGGGGGCCTCAAAGAGACCCAGTACTTC
CASSTRAGGLKETQYF
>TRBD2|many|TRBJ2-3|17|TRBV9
TGTGCCAGCAGCCCTCTTGGACTAGCGGGGGGCACAGATACGCAGTATTTT
CASSPLGLAGGTDTQYF
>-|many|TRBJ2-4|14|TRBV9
TGTGCCAGCAGCACTGATGAGGTCAAAAACATTCAGTACTTC
CASSTDEVKNIQYF
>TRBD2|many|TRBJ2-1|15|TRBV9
TGTGCCAGCAGCGTCATAGGACTAGTCGACAATGAGCAGTTCTTC
CASSVIGLVDNEQFF